Sequencing of this T cell receptor (beta chain) was carried out in a study of cytomegalovirus exposure and HLA in healthy donors. Study background: According to later analysis, the same platform produced the 90 to 150 validation and under 700 first-cohort repertoires. Points from the study as a whole: Rare TCR sequences dominated, though some public TCRs recurred in many donors.

Looked up from germline, CDR1 is MNHEY and CDR2 is SMNVEV (reference sequence). This CDR3 has 13 amino acids. Trimming removed 3 bases from V and 4 bases from J, with 4 bases in between. TCRdb's copy holds only in-frame clones and misses some; the assay was immunoSEQ multiplex PCR. Of some 200,000 clones in the sample, 75% to 95% were seen once. Concerning this clone: Its target is unknown.

The source material was PBMCs. The receptor's source is a woman under 30 in good health and CMV-seronegative. This rearrangement joins TRBV27 to TRBJ1-6; D unresolved. CDR3 in DNA: TGTGCCAGCAGTTTTGAGTATAATTCACCCCTCCACTTT. Amino acid sequence: CASSFEYNSPLHF.